This T cell receptor beta chain was captured in a study of CD8 T cells in ankylosing spondylitis. Trimming shortened V by 2 bases and J by 0 bases, and 8 bases separated the two germline ends. Germline CDR1 LGHNA, CDR2 YNFKEQ. The CDR3 sequence is 15 residues long. TCR beta libraries were made by quantitative 5'-RACE with molecular barcodes. In TCRdb, the 5' RACE reads were re-called with MiXCR into one record per CDR3 protein. Counted here are hundreds of thousands of distinct CDR3 sequences, approximately 24% occurring once; the ten biggest clones make up 5% to 7.5%. This clonotype has ten or more counts. Antigen specificity is unknown. Study results and caveats: Those disease-linked clones were CD8+; they were also relatively rare in peripheral blood. One TCR beta motif, made up of 7 or 8 highly homologous variants, appeared characteristic of ankylosing spondylitis blood. Matched ankylosing spondylitis synovial fluid reportedly showed significant enrichment of disease-linked clones.

This clonotype originated in a male donor with ankylosing spondylitis or in good health (not recorded which). Sequenced input: blood, either unsorted or a sorted T cell fraction (not recorded which). The chain carries TRBV4-2 and TRBJ2-4, with a possible D match to TRBD2 (6 bases). As DNA, the CDR3 is TGTGCCAGCAGCCAAACGGGACTAGCCAAAAACATTCAGTACTTC. Its protein product is CASSQTGLAKNIQYF.